Listed below are T cell receptor beta chains from one sample, sequenced in a study of blood T cells in healthy people across ages. TCRdb re-analysed the 5' RACE reads in MiXCR, keeping a single row per CDR3 protein. The sample shows some 940,000 distinct CDR3 sequences, 25% to 35% of them seen only once. Another study also made use of these data, one on T cells of mothers and their children.

Material for sequencing was blood. The receptors originated from a woman in her thirties or forties in good health. CDR3s include the opening cysteine and the closing phenylalanine or tryptophan. D genes are given only for firm matches. Clone size is not always given. Where it is, it says once, few, many or a class for expanded clones.

cdr3_length d_call clone_size j_call v_call cdr3_nt cdr3_aa
16 . few TRBJ2-1 TRBV7-9 TGTGCCAGCAGCTCGGGACGCCTGAGCTCCTACAATGAGCAGTTCTTC CASSSGRLSSYNEQFF
14 . . TRBJ1-4 TRBV20-1 TGCAGTGCTAGAGATCCCACGGGAGGCGAAAAACTGTTTTTT CSARDPTGGEKLFF
15 . many TRBJ2-5 TRBV24-1 TGTGCCACCTCCCCCCGGGGGGCCGCGGGGGAGACCCAGTACTTC CATSPRGAAGETQYF
12 . many TRBJ1-5 TRBV29-1 TGCAGCATTCAGGATGGCAATCAGCCCCAGCATTTT CSIQDGNQPQHF
13 . . TRBJ2-3 TRBV5-6 TGTGCCAGCAGCTTGAGAGGGGAAGATACGCAGTATTTT CASSLRGEDTQYF
13 . many TRBJ2-5 TRBV20-1 TGCAGTGCTAGAGAACTGGGCGTGGAGACCCAGTACTTC CSARELGVETQYF
14 TRBD1 . TRBJ1-5 TRBV24-1 TGTGCCACCAGTGGGCAGGGGGCGATCAAGCCCCAGCATTTT CATSGQGAIKPQHF
15 TRBD1 many TRBJ2-7 TRBV10-3 TGTGCCATCAGACCGTACCGGGACAGGGTATACGAGCAGTACTTC CAIRPYRDRVYEQYF
16 TRBD1 few TRBJ2-5 TRBV18 TGTGCCAGCTCACCAATGGGGACAGGGGGTCAAGAGACCCAGTACTTC CASSPMGTGGQETQYF
15 TRBD1 many TRBJ2-7 TRBV4-1 TGCGCCAGCAGCCTTGGGACAGAACTAAGTTACGAGCAGTACTTC CASSLGTELSYEQYF
13 . few TRBJ1-2 TRBV7-2 TGTGCCAGCAGCTTAGATCATGTCTATGGCTACACCTTC CASSLDHVYGYTF
13 . . TRBJ1-1 TRBV5-1 TGCGCCAGCAGCCGTAGGTCGGGGGAAGAAGCTTTCTTT CASSRRSGEEAFF
14 TRBD1 . TRBJ2-2 TRBV28 TGTGCCAGCAGACCCGGGACAGTCACCGGGGAGCTGTTTTTT CASRPGTVTGELFF
15 . . TRBJ1-1 TRBV7-2 TGTGCCAGCAAGCTTAGGTCCAGGGCGAACACTGAAGCTTTCTTT CASKLRSRANTEAFF
13 . . TRBJ1-5 TRBV7-9 TGTGCCAGCAGCCCCTCTCGCGGTCAGCCCCAGCATTTT CASSPSRGQPQHF
17 . . TRBJ1-5 TRBV7-2 TGTGCCAGCAGCTTAGGCGTCCGGCGGATTAGCAATCAGCCCCAGCATTTT CASSLGVRRISNQPQHF
13 . few TRBJ1-5 TRBV25-1 TGTGCCAGCAGTGCGGGGTGGGATCAGCCCCAGCATTTT CASSAGWDQPQHF
15 . many TRBJ2-6 TRBV5-1 TGCGCCAGCAGCTTGGTAGTCTCTGGGGCCAACGTCCTGACTTTC CASSLVVSGANVLTF
15 . few TRBJ2-7 TRBV4-1 TGCGCCAGCAGCCAAGTCCCTTCATCGGGATACGAGCAGTACTTC CASSQVPSSGYEQYF
15 . many TRBJ2-5 TRBV20-1 TGCAGTGCTAGAGATTGGGGCCAGGCCAAAGAGACCCAGTACTTC CSARDWGQAKETQYF
15 TRBD1 many TRBJ2-5 TRBV7-9 TGTGCCAGCAGCTTGACAGGGCCCCCCCAAGAGACCCAGTACTTC CASSLTGPPQETQYF
17 . . TRBJ2-6 TRBV7-6 TGTGCCAGCAGCTACGGGCCCAGTGGATACGGGGCCAACGTCCTGACTTTC CASSYGPSGYGANVLTF
12 . few TRBJ1-1 TRBV29-1 TGCAGCGTTATTACAGGCCTAACTGAAGCTTTCTTT CSVITGLTEAFF
16 TRBD2 . TRBJ2-1 TRBV20-1 TGCAGTGCTCAGATGACCGGGACTAGCGGGGGGGCAGTGCAGTTCTTC CSAQMTGTSGGAVQFF
18 TRBD1 few TRBJ1-5 TRBV20-1 TGCAGTGCCTTGCCTCTGGGACAGGCGTTTATTAGCAATCAGCCCCAGCATTTT CSALPLGQAFISNQPQHF
15 TRBD2 . TRBJ2-3 TRBV7-2 TGTGCCAGCAGCTACACTAGCGGGGGAGGAGATACGCCGTATTTT CASSYTSGGGDTPYF
13 . . TRBJ2-5 TRBV7-2 TGTGCCAGCAGCTTAGATTACTGGGAGACCCAGTACTTC CASSLDYWETQYF
15 . . TRBJ1-2 TRBV20-1 TGCAGTGCTAGCGGAGGGGGGGCGAAGGACTATGGCTACACCTTC CSASGGGAKDYGYTF